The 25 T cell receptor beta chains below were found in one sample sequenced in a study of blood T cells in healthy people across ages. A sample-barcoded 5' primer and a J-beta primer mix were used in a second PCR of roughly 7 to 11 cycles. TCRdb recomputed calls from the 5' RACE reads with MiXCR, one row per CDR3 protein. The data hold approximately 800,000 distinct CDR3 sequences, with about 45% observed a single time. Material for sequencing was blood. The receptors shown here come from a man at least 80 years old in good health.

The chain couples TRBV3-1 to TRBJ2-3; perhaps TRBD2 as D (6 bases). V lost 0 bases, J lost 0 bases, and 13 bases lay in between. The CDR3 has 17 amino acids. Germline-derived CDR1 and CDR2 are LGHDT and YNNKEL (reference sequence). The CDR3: CASSQDLASASTDTQYF. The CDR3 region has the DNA TGTGCCAGCAGCCAAGATCTGGCTAGCGCCAGCACAGATACGCAGTATTTT.

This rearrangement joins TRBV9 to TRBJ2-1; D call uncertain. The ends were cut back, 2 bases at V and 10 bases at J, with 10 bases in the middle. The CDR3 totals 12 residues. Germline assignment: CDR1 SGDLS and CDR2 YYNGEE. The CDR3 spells CASSVNELEQFF. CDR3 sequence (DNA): TGTGCCAGCAGCGTGAACGAATTGGAGCAGTTCTTC.

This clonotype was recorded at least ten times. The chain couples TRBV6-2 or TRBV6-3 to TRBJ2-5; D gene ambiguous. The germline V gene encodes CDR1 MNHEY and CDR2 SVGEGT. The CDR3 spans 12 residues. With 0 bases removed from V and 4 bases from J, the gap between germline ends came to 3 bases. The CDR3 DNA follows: TGTGCCAGCAGTTACTCGAGAGAGACCCAGTACTTC. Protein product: CASSYSRETQYF.

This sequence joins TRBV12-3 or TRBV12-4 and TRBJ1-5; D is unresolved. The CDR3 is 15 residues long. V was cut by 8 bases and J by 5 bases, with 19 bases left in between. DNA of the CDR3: TGTGCCAGCCTCCTGGCTGGGCCTTGGGATCAGCCCCAGCATTTT. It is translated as CASLLAGPWDQPQHF.

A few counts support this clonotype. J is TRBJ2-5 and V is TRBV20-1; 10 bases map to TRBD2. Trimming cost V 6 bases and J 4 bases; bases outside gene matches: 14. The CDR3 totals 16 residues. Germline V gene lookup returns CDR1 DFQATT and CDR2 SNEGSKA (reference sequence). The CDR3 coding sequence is TGCAGTGCCAAGGCGCCCACTAGCGGGAACGGAGAGACCCAGTACTTC. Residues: CSAKAPTSGNGETQYF.

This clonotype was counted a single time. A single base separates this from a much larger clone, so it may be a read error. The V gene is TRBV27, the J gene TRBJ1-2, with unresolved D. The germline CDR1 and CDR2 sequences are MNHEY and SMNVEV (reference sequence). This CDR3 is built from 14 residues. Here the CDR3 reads CAGSSDAARYGYTF. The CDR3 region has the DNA TGTGCCGGCAGTTCGGACGCGGCAAGATATGGCTACACCTTC.

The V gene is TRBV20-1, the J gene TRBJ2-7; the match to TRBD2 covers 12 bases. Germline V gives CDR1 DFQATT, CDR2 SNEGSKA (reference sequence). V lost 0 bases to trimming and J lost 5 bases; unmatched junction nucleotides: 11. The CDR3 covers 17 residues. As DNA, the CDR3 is TGCAGTGCTAGAGATCCGACTAGCGGGAGACTACGGGACGAGCAGTACTTC. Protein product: CSARDPTSGRLRDEQYF.

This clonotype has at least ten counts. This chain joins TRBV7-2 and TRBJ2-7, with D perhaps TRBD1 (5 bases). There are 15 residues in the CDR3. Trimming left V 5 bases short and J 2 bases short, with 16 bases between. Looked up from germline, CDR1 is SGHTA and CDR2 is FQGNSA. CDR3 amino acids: CASSLQGGETYEQYF. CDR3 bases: TGTGCCAGCAGCCTCCAGGGCGGCGAAACCTACGAGCAGTACTTC.

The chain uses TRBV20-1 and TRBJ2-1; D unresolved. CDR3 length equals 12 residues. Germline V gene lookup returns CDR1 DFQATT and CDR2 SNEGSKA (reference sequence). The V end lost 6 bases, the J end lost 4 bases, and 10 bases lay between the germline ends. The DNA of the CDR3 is TGCAGTGCCCCCGACAAATACAATGAGCAGTTCTTC. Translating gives CSAPDKYNEQFF.

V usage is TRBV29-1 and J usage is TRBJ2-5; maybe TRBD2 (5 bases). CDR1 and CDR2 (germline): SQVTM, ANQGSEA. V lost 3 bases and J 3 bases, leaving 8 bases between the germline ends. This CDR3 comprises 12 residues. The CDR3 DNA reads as TGCAGCGTTGAGATTAGCGAAGAGACCCAGTACTTC. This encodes CSVEISEETQYF.

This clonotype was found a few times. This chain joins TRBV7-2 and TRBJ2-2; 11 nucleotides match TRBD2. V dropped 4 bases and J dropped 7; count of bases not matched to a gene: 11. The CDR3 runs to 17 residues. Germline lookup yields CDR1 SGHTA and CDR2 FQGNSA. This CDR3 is CASSYGASGRIGGELFF. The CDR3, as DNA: TGTGCCAGCAGCTACGGGGCTAGCGGGAGGATAGGCGGGGAGCTGTTTTTT.

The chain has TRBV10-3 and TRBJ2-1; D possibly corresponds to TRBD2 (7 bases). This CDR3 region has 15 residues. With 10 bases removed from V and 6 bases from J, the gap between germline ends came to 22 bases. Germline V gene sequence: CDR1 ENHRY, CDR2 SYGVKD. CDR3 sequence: CATGGLGIRVNEQFF. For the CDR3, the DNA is TGTGCCACCGGGGGGCTAGGGATCCGAGTCAATGAGCAGTTCTTC.

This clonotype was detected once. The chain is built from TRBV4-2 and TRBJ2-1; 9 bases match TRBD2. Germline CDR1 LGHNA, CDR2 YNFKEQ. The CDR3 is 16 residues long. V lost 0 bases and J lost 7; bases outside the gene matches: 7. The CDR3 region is CASSQEVRTSGNEQFF. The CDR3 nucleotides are TGTGCCAGCAGCCAAGAGGTGCGCACTAGCGGGAATGAGCAGTTCTTC.

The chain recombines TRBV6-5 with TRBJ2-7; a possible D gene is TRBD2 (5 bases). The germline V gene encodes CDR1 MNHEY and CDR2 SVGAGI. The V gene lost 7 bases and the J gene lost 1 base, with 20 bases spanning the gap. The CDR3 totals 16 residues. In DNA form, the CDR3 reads TGTGCCAGCAAACCTGCGGGCGGCTCGCGTTCCTACGAGCAGTACTTC. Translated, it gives CASKPAGGSRSYEQYF.

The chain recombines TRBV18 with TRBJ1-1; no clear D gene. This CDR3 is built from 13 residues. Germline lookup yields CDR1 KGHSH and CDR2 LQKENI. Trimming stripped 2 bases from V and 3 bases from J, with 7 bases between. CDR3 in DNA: TGTGCCAGCTCACCAAGAGGGCACACTGAAGCTTTCTTT. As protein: CASSPRGHTEAFF.

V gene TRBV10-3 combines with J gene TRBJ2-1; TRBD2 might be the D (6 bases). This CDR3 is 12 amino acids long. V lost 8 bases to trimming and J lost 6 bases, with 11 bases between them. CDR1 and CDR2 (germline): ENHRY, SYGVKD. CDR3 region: CAISRGGNEQFF. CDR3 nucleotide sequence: TGTGCCATCTCGAGGGGAGGCAATGAGCAGTTCTTC.

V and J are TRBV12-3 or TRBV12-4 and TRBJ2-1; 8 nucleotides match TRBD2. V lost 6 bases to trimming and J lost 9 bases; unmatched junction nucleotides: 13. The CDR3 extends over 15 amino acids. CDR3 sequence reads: CASSRGRAGVAEQFF. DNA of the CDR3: TGTGCCAGCAGCCGGGGACGAGCGGGAGTAGCTGAGCAGTTCTTC.

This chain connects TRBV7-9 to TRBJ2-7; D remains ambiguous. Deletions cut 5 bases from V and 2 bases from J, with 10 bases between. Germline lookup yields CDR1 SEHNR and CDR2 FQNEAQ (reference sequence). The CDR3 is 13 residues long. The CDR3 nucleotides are TGTGCCAGCAGCATGGACGGACCCTACGAGCAGTACTTC. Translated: CASSMDGPYEQYF.

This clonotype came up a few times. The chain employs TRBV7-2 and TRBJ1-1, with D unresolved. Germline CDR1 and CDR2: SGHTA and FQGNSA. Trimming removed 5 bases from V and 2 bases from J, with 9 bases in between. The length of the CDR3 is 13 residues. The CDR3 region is CASSPLRNTEAFF. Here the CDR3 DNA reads TGTGCCAGCAGCCCGCTACGTAACACTGAAGCTTTCTTT.

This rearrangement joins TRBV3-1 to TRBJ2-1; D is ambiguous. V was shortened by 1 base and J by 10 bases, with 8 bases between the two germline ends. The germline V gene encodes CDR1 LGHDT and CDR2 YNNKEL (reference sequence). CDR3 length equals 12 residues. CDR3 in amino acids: CASSQGSSEQFF. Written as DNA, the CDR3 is TGTGCCAGCAGCCAAGGGTCCTCCGAGCAGTTCTTC.

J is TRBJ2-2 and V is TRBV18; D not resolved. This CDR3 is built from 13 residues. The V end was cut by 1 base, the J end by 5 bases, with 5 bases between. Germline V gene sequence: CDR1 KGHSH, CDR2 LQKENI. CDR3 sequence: CASSPLETGELFF. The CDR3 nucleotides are TGTGCCAGCTCACCACTGGAAACCGGGGAGCTGTTTTTT.

The CDR3 coding sequence is TGTGCCATCAGTGAGGGGACAGGGGTTTCACCCCTCCACTTT. This gives the protein CAISEGTGVSPLHF. The rearrangement uses TRBV10-3 and TRBJ1-6, with 10 nucleotides matching TRBD1. The CDR3 runs to 14 residues. V lost 2 bases, J lost 9 bases, and 1 base stayed unmatched. Germline V CDR1 and CDR2: ENHRY, SYGVKD.

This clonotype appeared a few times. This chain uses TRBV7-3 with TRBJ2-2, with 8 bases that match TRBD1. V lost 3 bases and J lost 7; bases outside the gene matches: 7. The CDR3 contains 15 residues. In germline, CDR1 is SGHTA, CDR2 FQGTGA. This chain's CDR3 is CASSFRTGQGGELFF. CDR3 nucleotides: TGTGCCAGCAGCTTCAGGACAGGGCAGGGCGGGGAGCTGTTTTTT.

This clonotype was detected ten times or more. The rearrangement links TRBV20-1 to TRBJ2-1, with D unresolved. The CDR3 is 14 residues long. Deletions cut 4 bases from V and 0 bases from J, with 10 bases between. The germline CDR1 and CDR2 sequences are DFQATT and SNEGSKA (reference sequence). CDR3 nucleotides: TGCAGTGCTAAAGGCCTGGACTCCTACAATGAGCAGTTCTTC. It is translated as CSAKGLDSYNEQFF.

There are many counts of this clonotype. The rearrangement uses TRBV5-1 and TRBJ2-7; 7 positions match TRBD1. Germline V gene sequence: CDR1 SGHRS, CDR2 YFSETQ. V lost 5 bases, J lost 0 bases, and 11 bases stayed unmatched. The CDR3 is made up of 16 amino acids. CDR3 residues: CASRFEGQPSSYEQYF. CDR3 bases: TGCGCCAGCAGATTCGAGGGACAGCCGAGCTCCTACGAGCAGTACTTC.